These T cell receptor beta chains were read from a single sample in a study of cytomegalovirus exposure and HLA in healthy donors. TCRdb keeps only in-frame clones here, not all; method: immunoSEQ multiplex PCR. This sample has 35,000 to 50,000 clones, with approximately 90% found just once. The specimen was PBMCs. These receptors were taken from a man younger than 30 in good health and CMV-seronegative. Both conserved end residues are part of each CDR3. D genes are given only for firm matches.

D gene	V gene	J gene	CDR3 protein	CDR3 DNA
TRBD1	TRBV6-5	TRBJ2-5	CASRGTGRETQYF	TGTGCCAGCAGAGGGACAGGGAGGGAGACCCAGTACTTC
NA	TRBV7-3	TRBJ2-1	CASSLTADSYNEQFF	TGTGCCAGCAGCTTAACAGCGGACTCCTACAATGAGCAGTTCTTC
TRBD2	TRBV7-2	TRBJ2-1	CASSLAGLVSDEQFF	TGTGCCAGCAGCTTGGCGGGACTAGTATCGGATGAGCAGTTCTTC
NA	TRBV11-2	TRBJ2-5	CASSLISGEGETQYF	TGTGCCAGCAGCTTAATTAGCGGAGAGGGGGAGACCCAGTACTTC
TRBD1	TRBV6-1	TRBJ1-5	CASSASRDSDSNQPQHF	TGTGCCAGCAGTGCAAGCCGGGACAGCGATAGCAATCAGCCCCAGCATTTT
NA	TRBV7-9	TRBJ1-5	CASSREGVQPQHF	TGTGCCAGCAGCAGGGAGGGGGTTCAGCCCCAGCATTTT
NA	TRBV5-1	TRBJ2-1	CASSWGVGNEQFF	TGCGCCAGCTCTTGGGGGGTTGGCAATGAGCAGTTCTTC
TRBD2	TRBV7-9	TRBJ2-2	CASRRGEFNTGELFF	TGTGCCAGCAGGCGGGGGGAATTCAACACCGGGGAGCTGTTTTTT
TRBD2	TRBV14	TRBJ2-3	CASSLAGVDTQYF	TGTGCCAGCAGCCTAGCGGGAGTGGATACGCAGTATTTT
TRBD2	TRBV5-1	TRBJ2-1	CASSLDGTRGNEQFF	TGCGCCAGCAGCTTGGATGGGACTAGAGGGAATGAGCAGTTCTTC
NA	TRBV2	TRBJ1-2	CASSSLRAGYTF	TGTGCCAGCAGTTCGCTCAGGGCGGGCTACACCTTC
TRBD2	TRBV19	TRBJ2-3	CASNTERESRNTQYF	TGTGCCAGTAATACGGAGCGGGAGTCGAGGAATACGCAGTATTTT
NA	TRBV27	TRBJ1-5	CASSFKPQHF	TGTGCCAGCAGTTTCAAGCCCCAGCATTTT
NA	TRBV2	TRBJ1-2	CASSETGESYGYTF	TGTGCCAGCAGTGAGACGGGTGAATCCTATGGCTACACCTTC
TRBD2	TRBV5-1	TRBJ2-7	CASSSGTRRDEQYF	TGCGCCAGCAGCTCCGGGACTAGAAGAGACGAGCAGTACTTC
NA	TRBV9	TRBJ1-3	CASSAPGTPAGNTIYF	TGTGCCAGCAGCGCTCCCGGGACTCCCGCTGGAAACACCATATATTTT
TRBD1	TRBV9	TRBJ2-7	CASSATGSSYEQYF	TGTGCCAGCAGCGCGACAGGGAGCTCCTACGAGCAGTACTTC
NA	TRBV7-8	TRBJ1-6	CASSPLGAQPHF	TGTGCCAGCAGCCCCCTTGGGGCCCAACCCCACTTT
NA	TRBV7-9	TRBJ1-1	CASRPGTGTAAFF	TGTGCCAGCAGACCAGGAACAGGTACTGCAGCTTTCTTT
NA	TRBV7-2	TRBJ2-7	CASSSAARDEQYF	TGTGCCAGCAGTAGTGCAGCCCGGGACGAGCAGTACTTC
TRBD1	TRBV11-2	TRBJ2-1	CASSLEWTGRNEQFF	TGTGCCAGCAGCTTAGAGTGGACAGGGAGGAATGAGCAGTTCTTC
TRBD2	TRBV10-1	TRBJ2-7	CASSDRRVTSGIYEQYF	TGCGCCAGCAGTGATAGGAGAGTCACTAGCGGGATCTACGAGCAGTACTTC
NA	TRBV10-3	TRBJ1-4	CAIRQGASEKLFF	TGTGCCATCAGGCAAGGGGCGAGTGAAAAACTGTTTTTT
NA	TRBV5-6	TRBJ2-7	CASSLAGWGYEQYF	TGTGCCAGCAGCTTGGCGGGGTGGGGCTACGAGCAGTACTTC
NA	TRBV4-3	TRBJ2-7	CASSQDWQDYEQYF	TGCGCCAGCAGCCAAGATTGGCAGGACTACGAGCAGTACTTC
NA	TRBV28	TRBJ2-2	CASRAPGELFF	TGTGCCAGCAGGGCCCCCGGGGAGCTGTTTTTT